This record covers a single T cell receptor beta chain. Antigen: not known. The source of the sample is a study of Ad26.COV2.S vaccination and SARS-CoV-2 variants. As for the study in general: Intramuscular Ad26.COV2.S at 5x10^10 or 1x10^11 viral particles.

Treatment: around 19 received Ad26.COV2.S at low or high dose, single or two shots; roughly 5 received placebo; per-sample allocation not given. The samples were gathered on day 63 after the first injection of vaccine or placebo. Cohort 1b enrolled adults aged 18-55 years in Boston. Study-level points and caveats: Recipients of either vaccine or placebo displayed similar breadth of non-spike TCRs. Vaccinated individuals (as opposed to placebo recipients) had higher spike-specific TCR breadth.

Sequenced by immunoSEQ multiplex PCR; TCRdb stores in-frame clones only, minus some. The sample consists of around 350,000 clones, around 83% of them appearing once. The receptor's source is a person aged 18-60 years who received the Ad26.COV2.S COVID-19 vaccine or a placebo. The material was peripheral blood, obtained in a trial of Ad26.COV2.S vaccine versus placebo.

As DNA, the CDR3 is TGTGCCAGCAGCCACCGGGACAGGGACACCTATGGCTACACCTTC. Its protein is CASSHRDRDTYGYTF. The chain uses TRBV3-1 (or the pseudogene TRBV3-2) and TRBJ1-2; 9 bases agree with TRBD1. This CDR3 has 15 residues. The V gene end was trimmed by 3 bases and the J gene end by 4 bases; junction bases not matched to a gene: 6. Germline-derived CDR1 and CDR2 are LGHDT and YNNKEL (reference sequence).